The 2 T cell receptor beta chains below all came from one sample that was sequenced in a study of shared clonotypes between healthy human individuals. TCRdb's copy holds only in-frame clones and misses some; the assay was immunoSEQ multiplex PCR. Of around 2,000,000 clones listed, 85% to 95% were seen once; the top ten hold approximately 1%. As defined, naive CD8 cells were CD45RO-negative and positively selected for CCR7, with terminally differentiated effector memory CD45RA+ cells excluded. The sequenced material came from naive CD8+ T cells sorted from blood. All receptors come from a man aged 18 to 30 in good health.

The CDR3 loop is CASSLFRQGWERAFF. The CDR3 coding sequence is TGTGCCAGCAGCTTATTCCGACAGGGTTGGGAGCGGGCTTTCTTT. The J gene is TRBJ1-1, the V gene TRBV7-3; TRBD1 aligns across 7 bases. The ends lost 2 bases at V and 11 bases at J; junction bases unmatched: 14. The CDR3 length is 15 residues. CDR1 is SGHTA and CDR2 is FQGTGA in the germline V gene.

The chain recombines TRBV5-1 with TRBJ1-4, with 7 bases lining up with TRBD1. Germline V gene lookup returns CDR1 SGHRS and CDR2 YFSETQ. The CDR3 covers 15 residues. Trimming cost V 2 bases and J 4 bases; bases outside gene matches: 5. In nucleotides, the CDR3 is TGCGCCAGCAGCTTCATGGGACAGTATAATGAAAAACTGTTTTTT. Protein sequence: CASSFMGQYNEKLFF.